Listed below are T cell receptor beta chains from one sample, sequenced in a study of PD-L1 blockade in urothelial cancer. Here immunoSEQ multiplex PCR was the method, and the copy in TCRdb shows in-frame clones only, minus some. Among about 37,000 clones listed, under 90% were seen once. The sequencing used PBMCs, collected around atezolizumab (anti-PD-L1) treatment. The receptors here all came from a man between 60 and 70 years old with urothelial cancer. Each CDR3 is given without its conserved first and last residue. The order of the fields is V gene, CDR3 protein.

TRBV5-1,ASSPVVSGANVLT
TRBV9,ASSVGPQDSGGTSYNEQF
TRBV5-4,ASSSGTSGTRGETQY
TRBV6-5,ASSYSGVTANYGYT
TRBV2,ASSPAQGANGYT
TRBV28,ASSFEGGYT
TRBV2,ASSATGSLGYT
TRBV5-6,ASSFAGTGRQPQH
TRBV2,ASSEGGRAGDQPQH
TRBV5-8,ASDTSGTDTQY
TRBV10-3,ATQGGMNTEAF
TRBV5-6,ASSRTGDEQY
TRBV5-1,ASSSYGQTEQY
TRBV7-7,ASSQNSGGLAGELF
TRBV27,ASSHETNTGELF
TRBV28,ASDDRTGVGYGYT
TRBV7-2,ASSLSLRDRAEKLF
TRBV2,ASRTDGGEQY
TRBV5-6,ASSLRDNFNSPLH
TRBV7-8,ASSFSGDGEQF
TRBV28,ASSRRLAENTDTQY
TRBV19,ASTQRGGAGELF
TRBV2,ASSERGRQSNQPQH
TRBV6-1,ASGNSNLNTEAF
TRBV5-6,ASNLRGGENEKLF
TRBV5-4,ASSSPRTGSKLF
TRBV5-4,ASSLGAQQGSYNEQF